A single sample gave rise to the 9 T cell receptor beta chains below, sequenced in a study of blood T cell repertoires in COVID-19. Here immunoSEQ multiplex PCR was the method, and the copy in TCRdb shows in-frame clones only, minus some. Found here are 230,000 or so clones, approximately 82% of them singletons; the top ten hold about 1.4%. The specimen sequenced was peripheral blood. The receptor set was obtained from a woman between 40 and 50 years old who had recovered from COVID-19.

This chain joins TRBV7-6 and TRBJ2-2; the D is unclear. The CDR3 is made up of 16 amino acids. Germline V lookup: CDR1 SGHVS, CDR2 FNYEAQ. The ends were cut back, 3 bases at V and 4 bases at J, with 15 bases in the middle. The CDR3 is CASSFELYSGTGELFF. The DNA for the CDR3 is TGTGCCAGCAGCTTTGAATTGTACTCAGGCACCGGGGAGCTGTTTTTT.

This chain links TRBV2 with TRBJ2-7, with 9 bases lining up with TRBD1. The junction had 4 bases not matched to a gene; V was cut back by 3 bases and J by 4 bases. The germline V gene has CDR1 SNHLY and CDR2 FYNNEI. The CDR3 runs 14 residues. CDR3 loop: CASSEGQGLYEQYF. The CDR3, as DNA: TGTGCCAGCAGTGAGGGACAGGGTCTTTACGAGCAGTACTTC.

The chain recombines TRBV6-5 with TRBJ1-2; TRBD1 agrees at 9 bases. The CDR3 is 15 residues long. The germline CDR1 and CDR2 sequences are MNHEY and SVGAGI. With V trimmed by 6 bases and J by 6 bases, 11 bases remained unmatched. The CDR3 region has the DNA TGTGCCAGCAGGCCCAAAACAGGGGGCTCGGATGGCTACACCTTC. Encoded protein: CASRPKTGGSDGYTF.

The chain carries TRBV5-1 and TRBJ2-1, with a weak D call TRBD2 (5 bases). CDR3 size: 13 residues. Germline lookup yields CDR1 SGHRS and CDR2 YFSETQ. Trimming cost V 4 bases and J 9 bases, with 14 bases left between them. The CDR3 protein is CASSEGVGSEQFF. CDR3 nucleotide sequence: TGCGCCAGCAGCGAGGGAGTTGGCAGTGAGCAGTTCTTC.

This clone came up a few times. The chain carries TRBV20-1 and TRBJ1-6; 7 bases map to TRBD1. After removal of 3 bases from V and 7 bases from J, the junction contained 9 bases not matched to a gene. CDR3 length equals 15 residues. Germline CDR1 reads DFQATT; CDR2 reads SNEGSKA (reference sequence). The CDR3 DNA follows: TGCAGTGCTAGTGGGAACAGGGGTAACAATTCACCCCTCCACTTT. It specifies CSASGNRGNNSPLHF.

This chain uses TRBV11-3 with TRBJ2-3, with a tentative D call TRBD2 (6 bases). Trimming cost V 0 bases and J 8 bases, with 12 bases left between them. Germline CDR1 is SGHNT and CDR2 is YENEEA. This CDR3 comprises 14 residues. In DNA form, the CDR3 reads TGTGCCAGCAGCTTAGATCTCGGGGGAGGTACGCAGTATTTT. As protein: CASSLDLGGGTQYF.

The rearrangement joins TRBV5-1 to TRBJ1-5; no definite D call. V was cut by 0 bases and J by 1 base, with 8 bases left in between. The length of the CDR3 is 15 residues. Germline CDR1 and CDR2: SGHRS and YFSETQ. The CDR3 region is CASSLDGWSNQPQHF. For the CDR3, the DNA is TGCGCCAGCAGCTTGGACGGGTGGAGCAATCAGCCCCAGCATTTT.

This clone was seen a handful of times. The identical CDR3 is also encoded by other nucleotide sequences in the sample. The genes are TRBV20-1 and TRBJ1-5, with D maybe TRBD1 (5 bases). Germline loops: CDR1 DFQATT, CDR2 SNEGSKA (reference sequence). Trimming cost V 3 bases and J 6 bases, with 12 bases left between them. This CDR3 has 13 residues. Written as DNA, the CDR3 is TGCAGTGCTAGTTCGGGGAGGGGTCAGCCCCAGCATTTT. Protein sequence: CSASSGRGQPQHF.

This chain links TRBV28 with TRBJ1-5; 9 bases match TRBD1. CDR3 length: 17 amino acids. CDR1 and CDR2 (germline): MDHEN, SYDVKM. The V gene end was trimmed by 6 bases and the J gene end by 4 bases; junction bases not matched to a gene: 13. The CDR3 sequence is CASRIKRDRGTNQPQHF. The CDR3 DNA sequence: TGTGCCAGCAGAATTAAAAGAGACAGGGGGACGAATCAGCCCCAGCATTTT.